The clone carrying this T cell receptor beta chain was observed a few times. Its antigen is unidentified. This sample is part of a study of lymphopenia after photon versus proton radiotherapy. Broader study findings: Proton therapy kept repertoires fairly stable, unlike photons, which gained effector/memory cells. After the lymphocyte nadir, photon-treated repertoires showed oligoclonal expansion, especially of CD8+ Temra cells. Authors raise, but do not show, better survival with proton therapy.

Losses at the gene ends were 3 bases for V and 3 bases for J; bases not matched to a gene: 5. CDR1 LNHDA and CDR2 SQIVND come from the germline V gene (reference sequence). The CDR3 is 15 residues long. Assay: immunoSEQ multiplex PCR; the TCRdb copy retains only in-frame clones and omits some. The sample includes roughly 57,000 clones, around 80% of them seen just once. The sequences come from peripheral blood, collected from a patient treated with photon-based radiotherapy. The receptor comes from a man aged 50-60 years with gastric cancer. The chain carries TRBV19 and TRBJ1-2, with 9 positions matching TRBD1. The CDR3 loop reads CASSISGQGYYGYTF. CDR3 DNA: TGTGCCAGTAGTATCAGCGGACAGGGGTACTATGGCTACACCTTC. Full variable domain (remainder filled in from reference TRBV19 and TRBJ1-2): DGGITQSPKYLFRKEGQNVTLSCEQNLNHDAMYWYRQDPGQGLRLIYYSQIVNDFQKGDIAEGYSVSREKKESFPLTVTSAQKNPTAFYLCASSISGQGYYGYTFGSGTRLTVV.